These T cell receptor beta chains were read from a single sample in a study of blood T cell repertoires in COVID-19. Repertoires were generated with immunoSEQ multiplex PCR, while TCRdb's copy carries only in-frame clones and drops some. The table has fewer than 45,000 clones, over 80% seen once. Material: peripheral blood. The receptors shown here come from a man at least 80 years old with active COVID-19. CDR3s include the opening cysteine and the closing phenylalanine or tryptophan. A D gene is named only where the DNA matches it firmly. A row's size may be missing; if present it is once, few, many or a size class.

>TRBD2|TRBV9|TRBJ2-3|.
CASSVVSGSTDTQYF
TGTGCCAGCAGCGTAGTTAGCGGGAGCACAGATACGCAGTATTTT
>.|TRBV29-1|TRBJ2-1|once
CSVVGSHEQFF
TGCAGCGTTGTAGGGAGTCATGAGCAGTTCTTC
>.|TRBV6-5|TRBJ1-2|.
CASNPTVQHYGYTF
TGTGCCAGCAACCCCACCGTACAGCACTATGGCTACACCTTC
>.|TRBV19|TRBJ1-5|.
CASRRGRGSNQPQHF
TGTGCCAGTAGGCGCGGCAGGGGTAGCAATCAGCCCCAGCATTTT
>.|TRBV19|TRBJ1-2|.
CASSMRQGTYGYTF
TGTGCCAGTAGTATGCGCCAGGGGACCTATGGCTACACCTTC
>TRBD2|TRBV30|TRBJ2-7|.
CAWSALLADYEQYF
TGTGCCTGGAGTGCCCTTCTAGCGGACTACGAGCAGTACTTC
>TRBD2|TRBV20-1|TRBJ2-2|.
CSASSHQMAGVSTGELFF
TGCAGTGCTAGTTCCCATCAAATGGCGGGAGTGAGCACCGGGGAGCTGTTTTTT
>.|TRBV27|TRBJ2-7|.
CASSFSGTRGVYF
TGTGCCAGCAGTTTTTCCGGGACAAGGGGAGTGTACTTC
>TRBD2|TRBV20-1|TRBJ2-3|.
CSASPSGRAEGADTQYF
TGCAGTGCTAGTCCCAGCGGGAGGGCCGAAGGTGCAGATACGCAGTATTTT
>TRBD1|TRBV6-4|TRBJ2-7|.
CASSRDRGYEQYF
TGTGCCAGCAGCCGGGACAGGGGTTACGAGCAGTACTTC
>TRBD1|TRBV15|TRBJ1-5|.
CATSRRQGDYQPQHF
TGTGCCACCAGCAGAAGACAGGGAGATTATCAGCCCCAGCATTTT
>TRBD1|TRBV29-1|TRBJ2-7|.
CSVDTGGYEQYF
TGCAGCGTTGACACAGGGGGCTACGAGCAGTACTTC
>TRBD1|TRBV30|TRBJ2-5|.
CAWSVQGGETQYF
TGTGCCTGGAGTGTACAGGGGGGAGAGACCCAGTACTTC
>.|TRBV10-3|TRBJ2-7|.
CAIRSGTSSYEQYF
TGTGCCATCAGATCCGGGACAAGCTCCTACGAGCAGTACTTC
>TRBD1|TRBV19|TRBJ1-2|.
CASENRGQAYGYTF
TGTGCCAGTGAAAATCGCGGACAGGCATATGGCTACACCTTC
>.|TRBV14|TRBJ2-3|.
CASSQAWGRVDTQYF
TGTGCCAGCAGCCAAGCTTGGGGGCGAGTAGATACGCAGTATTTT
>.|TRBV7-8|TRBJ2-7|few
CASSWGSISYEQYF
TGTGCCAGCAGCTGGGGCAGTATCTCCTACGAGCAGTACTTC
>TRBD2|TRBV28|TRBJ2-2|.
CASSWTPGLEGKSPGELFF
TGTGCCAGCAGTTGGACCCCAGGACTAGAGGGGAAATCCCCCGGGGAGCTGTTTTTT
>.|TRBV30|TRBJ1-4|.
CAWNRKGRIDDNEKLFF
TGTGCCTGGAATAGGAAGGGGCGAATCGACGACAATGAAAAACTGTTTTTT
>TRBD2|TRBV30|TRBJ2-2|.
CAWSPGLAGPRGTGELFF
TGTGCCTGGAGCCCGGGACTAGCGGGACCCCGGGGCACCGGGGAGCTGTTTTTT
>TRBD1|TRBV6-2/TRBV6-3|TRBJ1-5|few
CASSYGGGPQPQHF
TGTGCCAGCAGTTATGGAGGGGGCCCTCAGCCCCAGCATTTT
>TRBD1|TRBV30|TRBJ1-3|.
CAWSPGTAYSGNTIYF
TGTGCCTGGAGCCCCGGGACAGCTTACTCTGGAAACACCATATATTTT
>.|TRBV6-2/TRBV6-3|TRBJ1-2|once
CASSDRPLMDGYTF
TGTGCCAGCAGTGACAGACCCCTTATGGATGGCTACACCTTC
>TRBD1|TRBV9|TRBJ1-2|.
CASSPRTGGNYGYTF
TGTGCCAGCAGCCCCCGGACAGGGGGCAACTATGGCTACACCTTC
>.|TRBV27|TRBJ1-6|.
CASRGHYNSPLHF
TGTGCCAGCAGGGGGCACTATAATTCACCCCTCCACTTT
>.|TRBV5-1|TRBJ1-1|.
CASRKGDMNTEAFF
TGCGCCAGCAGGAAGGGGGACATGAACACTGAAGCTTTCTTT
>TRBD2|TRBV11-2|TRBJ2-5|.
CASSLGGTSGRGETQYF
TGTGCCAGCAGCTTAGGGGGGACTAGCGGGAGAGGAGAGACCCAGTACTTC
>.|TRBV7-8|TRBJ2-7|.
CASSPRGYEQYF
TGTGCCAGCAGTCCAAGGGGCTACGAGCAGTACTTC
>.|TRBV5-8|TRBJ2-3|.
CASKPQGSALYSGTQYF
TGTGCCAGCAAACCCCAGGGGTCGGCCCTTTACAGCGGTACGCAGTATTTT
>.|TRBV11-2|TRBJ2-5|once
CASSLKPGIQETQYF
TGTGCCAGCAGCTTAAAACCGGGAATTCAAGAGACCCAGTACTTC
>.|TRBV7-2|TRBJ1-5|few
CASSLGTASNQPQHF
TGTGCCAGCAGCTTAGGGACAGCGAGTAACCAGCCCCAGCATTTT
>TRBD1|TRBV18|TRBJ1-3|.
CASSPTQGEGNTIYF
TGTGCCAGCTCACCCACACAGGGGGAAGGAAACACCATATATTTT
>.|TRBV18|TRBJ1-1|.
CASSPGSLNTEAFF
TGTGCCAGCTCACCGGGGAGCCTGAACACTGAAGCTTTCTTT
>TRBD2|TRBV3-1/TRBV3-2|TRBJ2-1|.
CASSQDPGLAGFLSSYNEQFF
TGTGCCAGCAGCCAAGATCCGGGACTAGCGGGATTCTTGAGCTCCTACAATGAGCAGTTCTTC
>TRBD1|TRBV19|TRBJ1-1|.
CASSITGDLTNTEAFF
TGTGCCAGTAGTATAACAGGGGATTTGACGAACACTGAAGCTTTCTTT
>TRBD2|TRBV18|TRBJ2-1|.
CASARQGLAGGVNEQFF
TGTGCCAGCGCCCGCCAAGGACTAGCGGGAGGGGTCAATGAGCAGTTCTTC
>.|TRBV6-5|TRBJ1-5|.
CASSYSRQLSNQPQHF
TGTGCCAGCAGTTACTCGCGACAGCTTAGCAATCAGCCCCAGCATTTT
>.|TRBV18|TRBJ1-5|once
CASSPPGGNQPQHF
TGTGCCAGCTCACCACCGGGAGGCAATCAGCCCCAGCATTTT
>.|TRBV5-3|TRBJ2-7|.
CARSLTRLAKYEQYF
TGTGCCAGAAGCTTGACACGACTCGCAAAATACGAGCAGTACTTC
>TRBD2|TRBV11-2|TRBJ2-7|few
CASRRTSGTYEQYF
TGTGCCAGCAGAAGGACTAGCGGAACCTACGAGCAGTACTTC
>.|TRBV5-1|TRBJ2-7|few
CASSRPGQSYEQYF
TGCGCCAGCAGCCGCCCCGGACAGTCCTACGAGCAGTACTTC
>TRBD1|TRBV10-3|TRBJ1-2|once
CAISATSLQGLNGYTF
TGTGCCATCAGTGCAACATCATTACAGGGGTTAAATGGCTACACCTTC
>TRBD1|TRBV9|TRBJ2-7|few
CASSAGTGGEQYF
TGTGCCAGCAGCGCCGGGACAGGGGGCGAGCAGTACTTC
>.|TRBV7-9|TRBJ1-1|.
CASSRVATEAFF
TGTGCCAGCAGCCGGGTCGCCACTGAAGCTTTCTTT
>TRBD1|TRBV6-5|TRBJ1-2|.
CASSYSRGTGGYGYTF
TGTGCCAGCAGTTACTCGAGAGGGACAGGGGGGTATGGCTACACCTTC
>TRBD2|TRBV4-3|TRBJ2-1|.
CASSLSLSGLAGGEQFF
TGCGCCAGCAGCCTCTCCCTCTCGGGACTAGCGGGAGGGGAGCAGTTCTTC
>.|TRBV10-1|TRBJ2-4|.
CASSESRSNIQYF
TGCGCCAGCAGTGAGTCACGGAGTAACATTCAGTACTTC
>TRBD1|TRBV25-1|TRBJ1-1|.
CASRQGAGAFF
TGTGCCAGCAGACAGGGGGCGGGAGCTTTCTTT
>.|TRBV7-4|TRBJ1-4|.
CASSQSGRGFGTNEKLFF
TGTGCCAGCAGCCAAAGCGGGCGGGGGTTTGGAACTAATGAAAAACTGTTTTTT
>.|TRBV2|TRBJ2-7|.
CASRPGLLPYEQYF
TGTGCCAGCAGACCGGGACTTTTACCCTACGAGCAGTACTTC
>TRBD2|TRBV9|TRBJ2-3|.
CASSTSSGSTDTQYF
TGTGCCAGCAGCACCTCTAGCGGGAGCACAGATACGCAGTATTTT
>.|TRBV28|TRBJ2-7|.
CASSLSNYEQYF
TGTGCCAGCAGTTTGTCTAACTACGAGCAGTACTTC
>TRBD2|TRBV27|TRBJ2-7|.
CASSLGGGPYEQYF
TGTGCCAGCAGTTTAGGGGGAGGGCCTTACGAGCAGTACTTC
>.|TRBV6-2/TRBV6-3|TRBJ2-6|.
CASSYRDNFRPGANVLTF
TGTGCCAGCAGTTACCGGGACAACTTTCGTCCTGGGGCCAACGTCCTGACTTTC